A single sample is the source of the 16 T cell receptor beta chains below, sequenced in a study of blood T cell repertoires in COVID-19 (TCRdb year 2020). Receptors were amplified or captured by the immunoSEQ multiplex PCR assay. TCRdb took this table from immuneACCESS and kept in-frame rearrangements with V and J called. Such tables lack part of the clones; where checked against another copy, unresolved V genes explain under half of the gap, and the rest is unexplained. A total of over 45,000 clones appear in this sample, roughly 85% of them only once. The ten most abundant clones make up roughly 13% of the sample. The sample was peripheral blood. The receptor source for this set is a human donor in a cohort sampled during active COVID-19.

The chain uses TRBV4-2 and TRBJ2-7; 8 bases fit TRBD2. The CDR3 totals 15 residues. Germline V CDR1 and CDR2: LGHNA, YNFKEQ. The trim removed 0 bases at V and 7 bases at J, leaving 8 bases unmatched. In DNA form, the CDR3 reads TGTGCCAGCAGCCAAGACGATCGAGCGGGAGATGAGCAGTACTTC. Protein sequence: CASSQDDRAGDEQYF.

The chain combines TRBV12-3 or TRBV12-4 with TRBJ2-7, with D hard to call. This CDR3 spans 11 amino acids. The ends were cut back, 6 bases at V and 4 bases at J, with 7 bases in the middle. CDR3 coding DNA: TGTGCCAGCAGGAACCTATACGAGCAGTACTTC. This translates into CASRNLYEQYF.

CDR3 in amino acids: CASNEVHYYTDTQYF. In DNA form, the CDR3 reads TGTGCCAGCAACGAGGTGCACTATTACACAGATACGCAGTATTTT. V gene TRBV6-5 combines with J gene TRBJ2-3; no clear D gene. The CDR3 is 15 amino acids. Germline lookup yields CDR1 MNHEY and CDR2 SVGAGI. V was clipped by 7 bases and J by 2 bases, with 16 bases between them.

The chain joins TRBV5-4 to TRBJ1-2; D is perhaps TRBD1 (5 bases). Germline assignment: CDR1 SGHNT and CDR2 YYREEE (reference sequence). The CDR3 is 13 residues long. V lost 5 bases to trimming and J lost 4 bases, with 12 bases between them. This CDR3 reads CASRSTEPYGYTF. The CDR3 nucleotides read TGTGCCAGCAGGTCGACAGAGCCCTATGGCTACACCTTC. Variable domain in full (rest from reference TRBV5-4 and TRBJ1-2): ETGVTQSPTHLIKTRGQQVTLRCSSQSGHNTVSWYQQALGQGPQFIFQYYREEENGRGNFPPRFSGLQFPNYSSELNVNALELDDSALYLCASRSTEPYGYTFGSGTRLTVV.

V is TRBV10-3 and J is TRBJ1-1, with D perhaps matching TRBD1 (6 bases). In germline, CDR1 is ENHRY, CDR2 SYGVKD. There are 13 residues in the CDR3. V gave up 6 bases and J gave up 0 bases, with 8 bases separating them. The CDR3 protein is CAIRGQLNTEAFF. The CDR3 nucleotides read TGTGCCATCAGAGGACAGTTGAACACTGAAGCTTTCTTT.

The rearrangement uses TRBV28 and TRBJ1-2; the D gene is possibly TRBD1 (6 bases). The CDR3 totals 15 residues. Trimming took off 2 bases at V and 6 bases at J, with 16 bases between the two ends. Per germline, CDR1 MDHEN and CDR2 SYDVKM. DNA for the CDR3: TGTGCCAGCAGTTTAGTTACGGGACATACGGATGGCTACACCTTC. Translating it yields CASSLVTGHTDGYTF.

This clone was seen a handful of times. The junction shows a germline mismatch at one end, possibly a read error. V and J are TRBV7-7 and TRBJ2-7, with 8 nucleotides matching TRBD1. The V gene's germline CDR1 is SSHAT and CDR2 FNYEAQ (reference sequence). The CDR3 spans 13 residues. The CDR3 sequence is CASSAGQESEQYF. The CDR3 DNA reads TGTGCTAGCAGCGCGGGACAGGAGAGCGAGCAGTACTTC. Full variable domain (outside the CDR3, taken from reference TRBV7-7 and TRBJ2-7): GAGVSQSPRYKVTKRGQDVTLRCDPISSHATLYWYQQALGQGPEFLTYFNYEAQPDKSGLPSDRFSAERPEGSISTLTIQRTEQRDSAMYRCASSAGQESEQYFGPGTRLTVT.

V and J are TRBV5-1 and TRBJ2-5; 14 positions match TRBD2. The germline CDR1 and CDR2 sequences are SGHRS and YFSETQ. CDR3 length: 22 amino acids. The V and J ends lost 7 bases and 0 bases, in that order; junction bases with no gene match: 23. As DNA, the CDR3 is TGCGCCAGCTCCCACGGACGGGGCGGGACTAGCGGGAGTAGGGGTTACCAAGAGACCCAGTACTTC. Translated: CASSHGRGGTSGSRGYQETQYF.

This clone was picked up one time. CDR3: CASSPIQGEQFF. As DNA, the CDR3 is TGTGCCAGCAGTCCCATACAGGGAGAGCAGTTCTTC. The chain links TRBV6-5 to TRBJ2-1, with D possibly being TRBD1 (6 bases). Per germline, CDR1 MNHEY and CDR2 SVGAGI. The germline V and J ends were trimmed by 5 bases and 10 bases, with 12 bases remaining between them. CDR3 size: 12 residues.

As DNA, the CDR3 is TGCGCCAGCCTATCCGGGCAGGGGGACCAGCCCGTCACAGATACGCAGTATTTT. Translation: CASLSGQGDQPVTDTQYF. The V gene is TRBV23-1, the J gene TRBJ2-3; 7 positions agree with TRBD1. TRBV23-1 qualifies as an ORF whose function is uncertain. After removal of 8 bases from V and 2 bases from J, the junction contained 19 bases not matched to a gene. CDR3 length equals 18 residues.

DNA for the CDR3: TGCAGCGTTGATAAGGCGGGTAGAGAGACCCAGTACTTC. Its translation is CSVDKAGRETQYF. The V gene is TRBV29-1, the J gene TRBJ2-5; weak D call: TRBD2 (5 bases). The V end was cut by 3 bases, the J end by 4 bases, with 12 bases between. The CDR3 has 13 residues. Germline V lookup: CDR1 SQVTM, CDR2 ANQGSEA.

The chain links TRBV19 to TRBJ2-7; 10 bases agree with TRBD1. V was pared by 4 bases and J by 1 base, with 1 base of the junction left unmatched. The germline gives CDR1 LNHDA, CDR2 SQIVND (reference sequence). The CDR3 has 14 residues. For the CDR3, the DNA is TGTGCCAGTAGTACGGACAGGGGGTCCTACGAGCAGTACTTC. This translates into CASSTDRGSYEQYF.

The rearrangement uses TRBV4-2 and TRBJ2-7; 7 positions agree with TRBD2. The CDR3 sequence is 16 residues long. The germline gives CDR1 LGHNA, CDR2 YNFKEQ. Unmatched junction bases numbered 9, after V lost 3 bases and J lost 1 base. CDR3 loop: CASSQRGGSVSYEQYF. The CDR3 DNA follows: TGTGCCAGCAGCCAGCGGGGCGGGAGTGTTTCCTACGAGCAGTACTTC.

The chain carries TRBV6-5 and TRBJ2-3, with 7 bases matching TRBD2. Unmatched junction bases numbered 5, after V lost 4 bases and J lost 4 bases. The CDR3 consists of 14 residues. Germline CDR1 MNHEY, CDR2 SVGAGI. The chain's CDR3 is CASSFRLAADTQYF. The CDR3, as DNA: TGTGCCAGCAGTTTCCGACTAGCAGCAGATACGCAGTATTTT.

The chain employs TRBV6-5 and TRBJ1-3, with D possibly matching TRBD1 (5 bases). V dropped 5 bases and J dropped 4 bases, with 12 bases sitting between them. CDR3 length: 14 residues. Germline V gene lookup returns CDR1 MNHEY and CDR2 SVGAGI. CDR3: CASSRTRAGNTIYF. CDR3 coding DNA: TGTGCCAGCAGTCGTACCAGGGCAGGAAACACCATATATTTT.

This chain links TRBV28 with TRBJ2-1, with D possibly TRBD2 on 5 matching bases. This CDR3 has 15 amino acids. Trimming pared 7 bases from V and 9 bases from J, leaving 22 bases between. The V gene's germline CDR1 is MDHEN and CDR2 SYDVKM. This chain's CDR3 is CASTIGSEGSGEQFF. CDR3 in DNA: TGTGCCAGCACCATTGGGTCAGAGGGAAGCGGTGAGCAGTTCTTC.